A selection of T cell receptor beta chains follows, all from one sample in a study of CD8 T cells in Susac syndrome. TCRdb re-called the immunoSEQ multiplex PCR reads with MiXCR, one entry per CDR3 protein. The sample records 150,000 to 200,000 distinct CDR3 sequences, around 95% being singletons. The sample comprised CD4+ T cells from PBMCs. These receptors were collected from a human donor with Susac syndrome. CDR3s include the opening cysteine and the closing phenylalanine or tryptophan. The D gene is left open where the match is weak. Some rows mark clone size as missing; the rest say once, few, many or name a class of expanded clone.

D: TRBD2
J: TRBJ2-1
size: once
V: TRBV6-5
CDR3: CASSQGRGGLNEQFF
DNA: TGTGCCAGCAGCCAGGGGCGGGGGGGCCTCAATGAGCAGTTCTTC

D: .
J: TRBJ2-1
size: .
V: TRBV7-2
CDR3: CASSLWGTGGAPGDEQFF
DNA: TGTGCCAGCAGCTTGTGGGGTACGGGGGGCGCCCCCGGGGATGAGCAGTTCTTC

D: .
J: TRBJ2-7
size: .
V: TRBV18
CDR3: CASSPPSVPHEQYF
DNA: TGTGCCAGCTCACCACCGAGTGTACCCCACGAGCAGTACTTC

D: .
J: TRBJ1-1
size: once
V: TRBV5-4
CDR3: CASSLATGPAFF
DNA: TGTGCCAGCAGCTTGGCCACGGGTCCAGCTTTCTTT

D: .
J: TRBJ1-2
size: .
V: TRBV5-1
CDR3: CASSPNNQNGYTF
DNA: TGCGCCAGCAGCCCCAACAACCAGAATGGCTACACCTTC

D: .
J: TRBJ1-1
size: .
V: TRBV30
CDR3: CAYRTSGAPNTEAFF
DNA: TGTGCTTACCGAACATCGGGGGCACCTAACACTGAAGCTTTCTTT

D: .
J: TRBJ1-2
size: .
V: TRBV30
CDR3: CACGEVQGPYTF
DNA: TGTGCCTGCGGGGAGGTACAGGGTCCCTACACCTTC

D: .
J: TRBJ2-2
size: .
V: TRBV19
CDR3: CASSSPNTGELFF
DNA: TGTGCCAGTAGTAGCCCAAACACCGGGGAGCTGTTTTTT

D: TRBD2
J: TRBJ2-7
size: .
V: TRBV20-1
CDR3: CSARVAGVYEQYF
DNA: TGCAGTGCTAGAGTAGCGGGGGTATACGAGCAGTACTTC

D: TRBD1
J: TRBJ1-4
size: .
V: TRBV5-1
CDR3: CASSLAGTGKLFF
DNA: TGCGCCAGCAGCTTGGCAGGGACAGGAAAACTGTTTTTT

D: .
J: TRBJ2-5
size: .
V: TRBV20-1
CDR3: CSASAYEETQYF
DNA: TGCAGTGCTAGTGCCTACGAAGAGACCCAGTACTTC

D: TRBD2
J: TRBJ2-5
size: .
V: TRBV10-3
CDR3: CAISDGTSGGYQETQYF
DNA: TGTGCCATCAGTGACGGGACTAGCGGGGGTTACCAAGAGACCCAGTACTTC

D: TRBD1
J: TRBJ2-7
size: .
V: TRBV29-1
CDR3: CSASTGGYEQYF
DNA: TGCAGCGCATCGACAGGGGGGTACGAGCAGTACTTC

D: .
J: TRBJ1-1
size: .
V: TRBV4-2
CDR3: CASSQSQGKRGLVGAFF
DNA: TGTGCCAGCAGCCAATCTCAAGGTAAAAGGGGCCTAGTAGGAGCTTTCTTT

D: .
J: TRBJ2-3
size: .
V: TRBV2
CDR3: CASGFDDTQYF
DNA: TGTGCCAGCGGTTTCGACGATACGCAGTATTTT

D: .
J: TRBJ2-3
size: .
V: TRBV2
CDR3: CASSERLGQSTDTQYF
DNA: TGTGCCAGCAGTGAACGGCTCGGCCAAAGCACAGATACGCAGTATTTT

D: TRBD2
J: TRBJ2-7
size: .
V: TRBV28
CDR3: CASSPWGSGGSYAQYF
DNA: TGTGCCAGCAGTCCCTGGGGTAGCGGGGGTTCCTACGCGCAGTACTTC

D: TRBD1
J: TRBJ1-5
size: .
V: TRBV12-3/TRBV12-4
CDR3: CASKMTGGGNQPQHF
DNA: TGTGCCAGCAAGATGACAGGGGGCGGCAATCAGCCCCAGCATTTT

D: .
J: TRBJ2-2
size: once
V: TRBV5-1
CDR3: CASSLEPIGTGELFF
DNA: TGCGCCAGCAGCTTGGAGCCTATCGGCACCGGGGAGCTGTTTTTT

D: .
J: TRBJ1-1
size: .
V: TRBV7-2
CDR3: CASSTASGAPMNTEAFF
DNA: TGTGCCAGCAGTACCGCGTCGGGGGCTCCCATGAACACTGAAGCTTTCTTT

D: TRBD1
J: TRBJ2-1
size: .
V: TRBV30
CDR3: CAWSGDRGFNEQFF
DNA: TGTGCCTGGAGTGGGGACAGGGGGTTTAATGAGCAGTTCTTC

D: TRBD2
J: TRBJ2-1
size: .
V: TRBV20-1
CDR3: CSASGVAGGLQFF
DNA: TGCAGTGCTAGTGGGGTAGCGGGGGGATTACAGTTCTTC

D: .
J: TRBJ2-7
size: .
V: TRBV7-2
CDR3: CASTLLTGRAEQYF
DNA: TGTGCCAGCACACTGCTCACAGGTCGGGCCGAGCAGTACTTC

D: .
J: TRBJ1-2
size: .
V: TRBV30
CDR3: CACKGGYYGYTF
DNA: TGTGCCTGTAAGGGCGGATACTATGGCTACACCTTC

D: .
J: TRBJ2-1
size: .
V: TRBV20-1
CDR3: CSARDGEQFF
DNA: TGCAGTGCTAGAGATGGGGAGCAGTTCTTC

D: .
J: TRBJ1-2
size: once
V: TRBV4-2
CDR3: CASSQDLTRDYGYTF
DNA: TGTGCCAGCAGCCAAGATTTGACCAGGGACTATGGCTACACCTTC

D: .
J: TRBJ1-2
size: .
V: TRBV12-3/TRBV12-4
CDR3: CASSLAGGAEVDGYTF
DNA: TGTGCCAGCAGCCTAGCGGGGGGCGCGGAAGTCGACGGCTACACCTTC

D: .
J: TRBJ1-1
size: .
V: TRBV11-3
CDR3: CASSFTEGTEAFF
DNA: TGTGCCAGCAGCTTTACCGAGGGCACTGAAGCTTTCTTT

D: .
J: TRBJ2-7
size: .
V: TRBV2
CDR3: CASSSTDRNSYEQYF
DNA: TGTGCCAGCAGTTCGACAGACCGTAACTCCTACGAGCAGTACTTC

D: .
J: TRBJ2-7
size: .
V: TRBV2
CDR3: CASNWDISYEQYF
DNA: TGTGCCAGCAATTGGGACATCTCCTACGAGCAGTACTTC

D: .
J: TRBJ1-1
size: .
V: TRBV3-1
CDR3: CASSQGDSEAFF
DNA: TGTGCCAGCAGCCAAGGAGACAGTGAAGCTTTCTTT

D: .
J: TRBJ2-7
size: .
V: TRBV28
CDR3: CASTPDTVVEQYF
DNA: TGTGCCAGCACCCCAGACACGGTGGTCGAGCAGTACTTC

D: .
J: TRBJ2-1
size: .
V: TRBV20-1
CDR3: CSASTGYNEQFF
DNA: TGCAGTGCTAGTACGGGGTACAATGAGCAGTTCTTC

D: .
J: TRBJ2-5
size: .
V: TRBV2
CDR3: CASSDWEETQYF
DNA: TGTGCCAGCAGTGATTGGGAAGAGACCCAGTACTTC

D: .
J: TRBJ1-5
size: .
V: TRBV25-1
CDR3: CASSGWMDQPQHF
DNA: TGTGCCAGCAGTGGCTGGATGGATCAGCCCCAGCATTTT

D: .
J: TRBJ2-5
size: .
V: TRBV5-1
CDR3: CASSSQQETQYF
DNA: TGCGCCAGCAGCTCGCAACAAGAGACCCAGTACTTC

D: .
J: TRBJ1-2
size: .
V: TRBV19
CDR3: CASRQTGESGYTF
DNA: TGTGCCAGCCGACAGACCGGCGAAAGCGGCTACACCTTC

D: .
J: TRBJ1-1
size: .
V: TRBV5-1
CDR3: CASSLTGLNTEAFF
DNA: TGTGCCAGCAGTTTAACAGGGCTGAACACTGAAGCTTTCTTT

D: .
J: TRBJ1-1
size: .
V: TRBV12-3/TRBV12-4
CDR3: CASSFGQQTEAFF
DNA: TGTGCCAGCAGTTTCGGCCAGCAGACTGAAGCTTTCTTT

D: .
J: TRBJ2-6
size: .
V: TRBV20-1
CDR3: CSALRASGANVLTF
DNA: TGCAGTGCTCTCCGGGCATCTGGGGCCAACGTCCTGACTTTC

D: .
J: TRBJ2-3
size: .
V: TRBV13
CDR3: CASSRGASRDTQYF
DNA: TGTGCCAGCAGCCGAGGCGCTAGCCGGGATACGCAGTATTTT

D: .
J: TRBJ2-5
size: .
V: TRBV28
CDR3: CASSLWASQETQYF
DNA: TGTGCCAGCAGTTTATGGGCTAGCCAAGAGACCCAGTACTTC

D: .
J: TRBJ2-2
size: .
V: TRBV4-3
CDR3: CASSQLATTNTGELFF
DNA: TGCGCCAGCAGCCAATTGGCTACTACGAACACCGGGGAGCTGTTTTTT

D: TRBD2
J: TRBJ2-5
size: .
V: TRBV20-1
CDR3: CSAPTSVQETQYF
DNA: TGCAGTGCACCGACTAGCGTCCAAGAGACCCAGTACTTC

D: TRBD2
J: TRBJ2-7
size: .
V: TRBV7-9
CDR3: CASSLGVAGVRSYEQYF
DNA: TGTGCCAGCAGCTTAGGGGTAGCGGGGGTGCGCTCCTACGAGCAGTACTTC

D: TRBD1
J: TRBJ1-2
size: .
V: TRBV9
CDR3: CASSGGQGRGYYGYTF
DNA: TGTGCCAGCAGCGGAGGACAGGGGAGGGGATACTATGGCTACACCTTC

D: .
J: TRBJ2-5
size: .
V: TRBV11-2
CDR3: CASSLGGGATQETQYF
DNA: TGTGCCAGCAGCCTGGGGGGCGGGGCGACCCAAGAGACCCAGTACTTC

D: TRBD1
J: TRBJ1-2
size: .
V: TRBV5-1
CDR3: CASSLGGRNYGYTF
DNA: TGCGCCAGCAGCTTAGGGGGCAGGAACTATGGCTACACCTTC

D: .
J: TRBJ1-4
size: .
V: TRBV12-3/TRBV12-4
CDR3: CASRPQGATNEKLFF
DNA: TGTGCCAGCAGACCACAGGGCGCAACTAATGAAAAACTGTTTTTT

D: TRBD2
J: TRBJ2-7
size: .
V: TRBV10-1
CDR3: CASSEGGGAPGEQYF
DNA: TGCGCCAGCAGTGAGGGCGGGGGGGCCCCCGGAGAGCAGTACTTC

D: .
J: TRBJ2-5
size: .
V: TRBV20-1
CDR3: CSASYREETQYF
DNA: TGCAGTGCTAGTTACAGGGAAGAGACCCAGTACTTC

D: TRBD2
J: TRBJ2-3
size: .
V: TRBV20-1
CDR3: CSASPRTSGDNTDTQYF
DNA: TGCAGTGCTAGCCCGAGGACTAGCGGGGACAACACAGATACGCAGTATTTT

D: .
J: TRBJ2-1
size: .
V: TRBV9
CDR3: CASSPGQNNEQFF
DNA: TGTGCCAGCAGCCCTGGACAGAACAATGAGCAGTTCTTC

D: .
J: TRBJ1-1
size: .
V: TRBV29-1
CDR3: CSVEGGEGTEAFF
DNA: TGCAGCGTTGAAGGAGGGGAAGGCACTGAAGCTTTCTTT